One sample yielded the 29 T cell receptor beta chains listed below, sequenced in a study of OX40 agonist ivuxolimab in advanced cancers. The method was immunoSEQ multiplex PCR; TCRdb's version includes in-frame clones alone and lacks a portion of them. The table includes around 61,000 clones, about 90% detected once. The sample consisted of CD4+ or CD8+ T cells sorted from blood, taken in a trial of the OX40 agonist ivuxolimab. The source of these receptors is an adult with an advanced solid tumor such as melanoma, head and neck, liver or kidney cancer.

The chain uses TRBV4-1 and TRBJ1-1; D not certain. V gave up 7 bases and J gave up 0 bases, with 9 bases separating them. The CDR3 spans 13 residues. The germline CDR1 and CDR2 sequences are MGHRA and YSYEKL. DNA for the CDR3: TGCGCCAGCATGAGCGTTTTGAACACTGAAGCTTTCTTT. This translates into CASMSVLNTEAFF.

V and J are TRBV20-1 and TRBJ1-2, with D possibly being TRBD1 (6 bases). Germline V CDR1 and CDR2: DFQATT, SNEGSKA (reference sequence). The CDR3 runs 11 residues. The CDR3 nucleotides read TGCAGCCCACAGGGACCCAATGGCTACACCTTC. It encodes CSPQGPNGYTF.

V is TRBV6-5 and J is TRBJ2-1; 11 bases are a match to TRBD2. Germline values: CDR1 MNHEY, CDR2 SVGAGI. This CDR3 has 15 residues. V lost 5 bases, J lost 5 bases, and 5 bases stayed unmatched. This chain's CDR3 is CASSTGLAENNEQFF. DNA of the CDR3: TGTGCCAGCAGTACGGGACTAGCGGAAAACAATGAGCAGTTCTTC.

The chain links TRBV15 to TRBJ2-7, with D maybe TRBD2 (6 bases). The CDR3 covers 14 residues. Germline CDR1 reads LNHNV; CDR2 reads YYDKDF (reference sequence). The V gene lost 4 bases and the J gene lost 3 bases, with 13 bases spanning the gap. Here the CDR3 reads CATSNGGRGYEQYF. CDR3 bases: TGTGCCACCAGCAACGGGGGAAGAGGCTACGAGCAGTACTTC.

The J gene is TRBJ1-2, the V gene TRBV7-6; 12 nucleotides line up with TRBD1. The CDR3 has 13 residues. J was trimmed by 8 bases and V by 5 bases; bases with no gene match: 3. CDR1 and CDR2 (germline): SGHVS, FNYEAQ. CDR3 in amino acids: CASSGTGGGGYTF. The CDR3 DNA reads TGTGCCAGCAGCGGGACAGGGGGCGGAGGCTACACCTTC.

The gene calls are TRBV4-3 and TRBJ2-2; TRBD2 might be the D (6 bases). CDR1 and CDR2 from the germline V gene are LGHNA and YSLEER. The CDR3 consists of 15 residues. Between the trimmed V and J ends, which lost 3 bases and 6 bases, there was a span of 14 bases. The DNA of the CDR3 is TGCGCCAGCAGCCAGCTCGGGCCGGGGGCCGGGGAGCTGTTTTTT. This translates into CASSQLGPGAGELFF.

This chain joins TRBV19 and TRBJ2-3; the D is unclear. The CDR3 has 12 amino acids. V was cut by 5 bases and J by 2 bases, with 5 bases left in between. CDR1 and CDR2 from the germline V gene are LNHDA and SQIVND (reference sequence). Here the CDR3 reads CASSSYTDTQYF. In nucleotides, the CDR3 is TGTGCCAGTAGTTCCTACACAGATACGCAGTATTTT.

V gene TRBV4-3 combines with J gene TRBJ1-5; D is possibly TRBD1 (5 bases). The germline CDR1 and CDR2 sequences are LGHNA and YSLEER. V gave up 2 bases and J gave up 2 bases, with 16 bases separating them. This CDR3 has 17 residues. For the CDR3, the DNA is TGCGCCAGCAGCCAAATCGTCTGGGGGGATGGCAATCAGCCCCAGCATTTT. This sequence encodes CASSQIVWGDGNQPQHF.

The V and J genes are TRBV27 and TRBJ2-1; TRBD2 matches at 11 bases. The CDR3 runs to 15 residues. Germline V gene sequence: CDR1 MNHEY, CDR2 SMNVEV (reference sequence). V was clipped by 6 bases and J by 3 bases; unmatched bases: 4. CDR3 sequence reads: CASSSTSGGYNEQFF. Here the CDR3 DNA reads TGTGCCAGCAGCTCAACTAGCGGGGGCTACAATGAGCAGTTCTTC.

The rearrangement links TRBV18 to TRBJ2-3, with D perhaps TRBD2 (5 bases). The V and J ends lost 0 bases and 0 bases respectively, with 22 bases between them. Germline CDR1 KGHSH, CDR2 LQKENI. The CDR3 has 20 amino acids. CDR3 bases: TGTGCCAGCTCACCACCTCAGCGGACGACCATTAGGTCTAGCACAGATACGCAGTATTTT. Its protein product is CASSPPQRTTIRSSTDTQYF.

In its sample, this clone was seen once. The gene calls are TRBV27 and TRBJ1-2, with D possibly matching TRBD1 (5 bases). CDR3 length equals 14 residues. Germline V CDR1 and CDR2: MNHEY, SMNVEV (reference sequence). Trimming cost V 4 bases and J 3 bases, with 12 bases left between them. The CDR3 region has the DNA TGTGCCAGCAGTTCCTCCGGGGCCTACTATGGCTACACCTTC. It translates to CASSSSGAYYGYTF.

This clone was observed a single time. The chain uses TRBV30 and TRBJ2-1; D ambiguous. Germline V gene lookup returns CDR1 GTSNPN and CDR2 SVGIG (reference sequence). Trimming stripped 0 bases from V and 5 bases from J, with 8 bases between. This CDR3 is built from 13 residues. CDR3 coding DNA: TGTGCCTGGAGTGTAACAGAACACAATGAGCAGTTCTTC. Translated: CAWSVTEHNEQFF.

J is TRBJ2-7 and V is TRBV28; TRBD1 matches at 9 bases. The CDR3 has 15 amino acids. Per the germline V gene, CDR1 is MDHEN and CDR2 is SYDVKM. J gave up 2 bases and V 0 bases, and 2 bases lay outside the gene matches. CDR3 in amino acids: CASSLWDRGTYEQYF. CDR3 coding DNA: TGTGCCAGCAGTTTATGGGACAGGGGCACCTACGAGCAGTACTTC.

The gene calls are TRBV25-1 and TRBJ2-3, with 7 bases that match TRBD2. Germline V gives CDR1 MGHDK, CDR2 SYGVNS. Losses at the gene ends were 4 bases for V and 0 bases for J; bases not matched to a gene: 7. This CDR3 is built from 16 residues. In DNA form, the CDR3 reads TGTGCCAGCAGTGCGTTTCGGACTAGGAGCACAGATACGCAGTATTTT. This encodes CASSAFRTRSTDTQYF.

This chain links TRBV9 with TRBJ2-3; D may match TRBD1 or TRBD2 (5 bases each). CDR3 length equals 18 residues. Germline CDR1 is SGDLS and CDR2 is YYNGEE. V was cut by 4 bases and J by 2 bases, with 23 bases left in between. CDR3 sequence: CASSSRGERSVYTDTQYF. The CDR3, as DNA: TGTGCCAGCAGCTCCAGAGGGGAGAGGAGCGTATACACAGATACGCAGTATTTT.

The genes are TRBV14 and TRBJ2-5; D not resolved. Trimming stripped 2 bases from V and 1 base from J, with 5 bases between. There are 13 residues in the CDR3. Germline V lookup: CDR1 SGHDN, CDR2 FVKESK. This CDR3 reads CASSQFAQETQYF. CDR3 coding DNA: TGTGCCAGCAGCCAATTTGCCCAAGAGACCCAGTACTTC.

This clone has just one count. In DNA, the CDR3 is TGTGCCAGCAGTGGTCCAACGGGGGCATCTTCCCTGTCCTATGGCTACACCTTC. It yields the protein CASSGPTGASSLSYGYTF. The rearrangement uses TRBV6-1 and TRBJ1-2; the D gene is possibly TRBD1 (6 bases). Trimming left V 4 bases short and J 4 bases short, with 25 bases between. Germline V gene data show CDR1 as MNHNS and CDR2 as SASEGT. CDR3 length: 18 residues.

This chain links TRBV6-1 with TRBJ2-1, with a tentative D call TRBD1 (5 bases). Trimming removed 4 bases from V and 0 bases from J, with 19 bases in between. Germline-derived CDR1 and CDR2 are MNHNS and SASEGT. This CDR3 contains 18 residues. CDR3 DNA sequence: TGTGCCAGCAGTGGATTCGCTCAACAGGAAAGCTCCTACAATGAGCAGTTCTTC. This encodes CASSGFAQQESSYNEQFF.

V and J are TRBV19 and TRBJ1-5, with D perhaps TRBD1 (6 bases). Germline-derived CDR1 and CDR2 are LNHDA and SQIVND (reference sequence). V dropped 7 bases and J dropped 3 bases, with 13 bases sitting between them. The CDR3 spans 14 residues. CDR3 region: CASTLDSFNQPQHF. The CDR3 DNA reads TGTGCCAGTACCCTGGACAGTTTCAATCAGCCCCAGCATTTT.

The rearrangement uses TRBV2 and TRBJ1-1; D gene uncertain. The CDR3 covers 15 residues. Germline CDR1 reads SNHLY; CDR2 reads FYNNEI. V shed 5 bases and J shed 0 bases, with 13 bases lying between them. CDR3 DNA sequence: TGTGCCAGCAGTTCTGGACCGATAGTGAACACTGAAGCTTTCTTT. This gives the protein CASSSGPIVNTEAFF.

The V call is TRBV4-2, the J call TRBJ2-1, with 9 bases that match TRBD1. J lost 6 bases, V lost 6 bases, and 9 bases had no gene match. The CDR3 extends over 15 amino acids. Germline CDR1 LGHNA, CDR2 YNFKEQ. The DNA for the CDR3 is TGTGCCAGCAGTGGTCTGGACAGGGGACCCAATGAGCAGTTCTTC. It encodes CASSGLDRGPNEQFF.

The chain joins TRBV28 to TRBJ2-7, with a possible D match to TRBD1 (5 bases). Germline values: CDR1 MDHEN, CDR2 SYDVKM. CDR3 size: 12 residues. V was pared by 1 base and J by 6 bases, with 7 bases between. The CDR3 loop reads CASSLLGAEQYF. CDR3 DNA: TGTGCCAGCAGTTTATTAGGGGCCGAGCAGTACTTC.

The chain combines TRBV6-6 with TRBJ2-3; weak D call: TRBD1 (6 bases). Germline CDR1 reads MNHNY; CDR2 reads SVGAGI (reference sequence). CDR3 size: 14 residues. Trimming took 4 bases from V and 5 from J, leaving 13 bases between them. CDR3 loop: CASSSLIRGDTQYF. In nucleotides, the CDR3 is TGTGCCAGCAGTTCCCTCATCAGGGGAGATACGCAGTATTTT.

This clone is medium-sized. This CDR3 is CASSPGEYTEAFF. The CDR3, as DNA: TGTGCCAGCAGCCCTGGGGAGTACACTGAAGCTTTCTTT. The chain combines TRBV5-4 with TRBJ1-1; D uncertain. The germline V and J ends were trimmed by 4 bases and 3 bases, with 10 bases remaining between them. Germline V gene data show CDR1 as SGHNT and CDR2 as YYREEE (reference sequence). This CDR3 region has 13 residues.

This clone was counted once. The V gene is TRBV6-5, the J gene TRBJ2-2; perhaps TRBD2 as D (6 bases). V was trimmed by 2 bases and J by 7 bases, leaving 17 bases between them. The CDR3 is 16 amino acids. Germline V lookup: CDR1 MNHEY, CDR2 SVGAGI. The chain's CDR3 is CASSYGGEGSGGELFF. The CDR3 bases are TGTGCCAGCAGTTACGGCGGGGAAGGGAGTGGCGGGGAGCTGTTTTTT.

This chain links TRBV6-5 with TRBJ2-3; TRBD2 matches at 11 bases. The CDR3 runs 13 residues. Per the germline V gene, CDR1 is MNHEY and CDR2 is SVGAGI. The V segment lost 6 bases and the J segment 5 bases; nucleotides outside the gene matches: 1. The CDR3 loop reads CASSGLAGDTQYF. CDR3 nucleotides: TGTGCCAGCAGCGGACTAGCGGGAGATACGCAGTATTTT.

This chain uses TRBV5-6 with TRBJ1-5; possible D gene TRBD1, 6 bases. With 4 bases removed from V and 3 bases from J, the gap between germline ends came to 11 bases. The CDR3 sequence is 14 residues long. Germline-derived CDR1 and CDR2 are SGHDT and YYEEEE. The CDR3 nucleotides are TGTGCCAGCAGCCGTGACAGGCACAATCAGCCCCAGCATTTT. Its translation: CASSRDRHNQPQHF.

CDR3 region: CASTFYSRGGNQPQHF. CDR3 bases: TGTGCCAGCACCTTTTATAGCCGGGGTGGCAATCAGCCCCAGCATTTT. This chain connects TRBV5-6 to TRBJ1-5, with D hard to call. Trimming pared 6 bases from V and 2 bases from J, leaving 18 bases between. The CDR3 extends over 16 amino acids. Germline values: CDR1 SGHDT, CDR2 YYEEEE.

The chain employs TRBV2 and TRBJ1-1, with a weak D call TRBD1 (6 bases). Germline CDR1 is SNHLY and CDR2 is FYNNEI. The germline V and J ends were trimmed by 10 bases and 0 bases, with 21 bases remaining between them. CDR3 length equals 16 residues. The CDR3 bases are TGTGCCACTTCGGGACATAGCCAGTTCATGAACACTGAAGCTTTCTTT. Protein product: CATSGHSQFMNTEAFF.